This T cell receptor (beta chain) was identified during a study of T cells in Graves' hyperthyroidism and ophthalmopathy. Amplified regions were TCR beta CDR3 sequences from RNA transcripts. A set of HTBI primers served as the primers for a first-round RT-PCR of the TCR CDR3. TCRdb recomputed calls from the multiplex PCR reads with MiXCR, one row per CDR3 protein. This table holds about 520,000 distinct CDR3 sequences, less than 25% found once. The CDR3 loop spans 16 amino acids. V gave up 1 base and J gave up 2 bases, with 14 bases separating them. The sample holds many counts of this clonotype. V is TRBV12-3 or TRBV12-4 and J is TRBJ2-5; D remains ambiguous. The source is a woman aged 25 to 39 with Graves' ophthalmopathy. Specimen: blood. The CDR3 reads CASSLGWAGRQETQYF. The CDR3 nucleotides read TGTGCCAGCAGTTTAGGTTGGGCCGGCAGACAAGAGACCCAGTACTTC.